The T cell receptor (beta chain) under discussion was sequenced for a study of blood T cell repertoires in COVID-19. Overall study: Donors in the United States, Italy and Spain gave samples during acute or convalescent COVID-19. The cDNA or gDNA used as material had been derived from T cells, B-cell-depleted T cells, or PBMCs.

Under the authors' procedure: Scientists estimated how many nucleated cells there were by amplifying reference gene primers. Here immunoSEQ multiplex PCR was the method, and the copy in TCRdb shows in-frame clones only, minus some. From that table come the V and J calls and clone size; the DNA was used to work out D and trimming. Of 90,000 to 150,000 clones in the sample, over 60% are singletons; the top ten hold around 3.9%. This CDR3 region has 16 residues. This clonotype originated in a woman older than 75 with acute or convalescent COVID-19. Sequenced: peripheral blood. V usage is TRBV21-1 and J usage is TRBJ2-1; the table's D call of TRBD2 was not tested on the DNA. TRBV21-1 is listed as a pseudogene. This CDR3 reads CASSKKGGGPYNEQFF. CDR3 DNA: TGTGCCAGCAGCAAAAAGGGGGGGGGTCCCTACAATGAGCAGTTCTTC.